The 15 T cell receptor beta chains below all came from one sample that was sequenced in a study of OX40 agonist ivuxolimab in advanced cancers. The data were produced by immunoSEQ multiplex PCR, yet TCRdb's version contains in-frame clones alone and is incomplete. Of roughly 120,000 clones listed, roughly 89% were seen once; the top ten hold 0.27%. Source: CD4+ or CD8+ T cells sorted from blood, taken in a trial of the OX40 agonist ivuxolimab. The receptors come from an adult with an advanced solid tumor such as melanoma, head and neck, liver or kidney cancer.

The chain is built from TRBV11-3 and TRBJ2-5; D uncertain. V shed 1 base and J shed 2 bases, with 5 bases lying between them. Germline V lookup: CDR1 SGHNT, CDR2 YENEEA. The CDR3 sequence is 13 residues long. CDR3 amino acids: CASSLASQETQYF. The CDR3 nucleotides are TGTGCCAGCAGCTTAGCGAGTCAAGAGACCCAGTACTTC.

CDR3 amino acids: CAISEAAESTNEKLFF. The CDR3, as DNA: TGTGCCATCAGTGAAGCGGCAGAGTCAACTAATGAAAAACTGTTTTTT. J is TRBJ1-4 and V is TRBV10-3; D gene unclear. Trimming removed 3 bases from V and 0 bases from J, with 11 bases in between. Germline CDR1 ENHRY, CDR2 SYGVKD. The CDR3 runs 16 residues.

The chain is built from TRBV29-1 and TRBJ1-4; no clear D gene. Trimming removed 4 bases at V and 7 bases at J, with 13 bases between. This CDR3 is built from 13 residues. Germline V CDR1 and CDR2: SQVTM, ANQGSEA. The DNA for the CDR3 is TGCAGCGTTGGTTCTGGGAAGGCTGAAAAACTGTTTTTT. Its translation: CSVGSGKAEKLFF.

The chain joins TRBV7-9 to TRBJ2-2, with TRBD1 matching 9 bases. J gave up 5 bases and V 2 bases, and 6 bases lay outside the gene matches. This CDR3 spans 16 amino acids. Germline CDR1 SEHNR, CDR2 FQNEAQ (reference sequence). This CDR3 is CASSLSGTGFTGELFF. Here the CDR3 DNA reads TGTGCCAGCAGCTTATCAGGGACAGGGTTTACCGGGGAGCTGTTTTTT.

The chain recombines TRBV4-1 with TRBJ2-2; 8 bases map to TRBD1. CDR1 and CDR2 from the germline V gene are MGHRA and YSYEKL. The V and J ends lost 4 bases and 1 base, in that order; junction bases with no gene match: 5. The CDR3 spans 16 residues. The CDR3 loop reads CASSRGQGGNTGELFF. The CDR3 region has the DNA TGCGCCAGCAGCCGTGGACAGGGAGGGAACACCGGGGAGCTGTTTTTT.

This chain connects TRBV12-5 to TRBJ2-7, with 9 nucleotides matching TRBD1. Germline loops: CDR1 LGHNT, CDR2 FRNRAP. The V gene end was trimmed by 4 bases and the J gene end by 2 bases; junction bases not matched to a gene: 3. The CDR3 is made up of 14 amino acids. The CDR3 is CASGSRTGAYEQYF. In DNA, the CDR3 is TGTGCTAGTGGTTCCCGGACAGGGGCCTACGAGCAGTACTTC.

The rearrangement links TRBV15 to TRBJ1-5; D gene uncertain. The germline gives CDR1 LNHNV, CDR2 YYDKDF (reference sequence). The CDR3 is 13 amino acids. Trimming took 3 bases from V and 9 from J, leaving 12 bases between them. CDR3 DNA sequence: TGTGCCACCAGCAGTACTATCAGTGGGCCCCAGCATTTT. This sequence encodes CATSSTISGPQHF.

This clone was detected a few times. The chain combines TRBV6-6 with TRBJ2-7; D may be TRBD1 or TRBD2 (5 bases each). The V gene's germline CDR1 is MNHNY and CDR2 SVGAGI (reference sequence). Trimming took 5 bases from V and 7 from J, leaving 18 bases between them. The CDR3 extends over 14 amino acids. The CDR3 region has the DNA TGTGCCAGCAGTCCGGGGACGAAAACCAGAGAGCAGTACTTC. Its protein product is CASSPGTKTREQYF.

This clone occurred once. The chain uses TRBV29-1 and TRBJ2-5; TRBD2 might be the D (5 bases). The ends were cut back, 3 bases at V and 14 bases at J, with 19 bases in the middle. The CDR3 runs 12 residues. Looked up from germline, CDR1 is SQVTM and CDR2 is ANQGSEA. The CDR3 DNA reads as TGCAGCGTTGAGGAGGTACAAGCGGCCTCCTACTTC. It encodes CSVEEVQAASYF.

This clone was picked up one time. This chain links TRBV6-5 with TRBJ1-5, with unresolved D. Germline CDR1 MNHEY, CDR2 SVGAGI. Trimming pared 5 bases from V and 1 base from J, leaving 9 bases between. The CDR3 runs 14 residues. CDR3 sequence reads: CASSTYGSNQPQHF. CDR3 sequence (DNA): TGTGCCAGCAGTACTTATGGGAGCAATCAGCCCCAGCATTTT.

This chain joins TRBV19 and TRBJ1-1, with TRBD1 as a possible D gene (6 bases). Germline V lookup: CDR1 LNHDA, CDR2 SQIVND (reference sequence). Trimming shortened V by 3 bases and J by 0 bases, and 11 bases separated the two germline ends. CDR3 size: 15 residues. CDR3 DNA: TGTGCCAGTAGTATCGACAGGATATTGAACACTGAAGCTTTCTTT. Translation: CASSIDRILNTEAFF.

The CDR3 DNA reads as TGCGCCAGCAGCCAAGATCTTGGGGGAATGGTTGGCTACACCTTC. It yields the protein CASSQDLGGMVGYTF. This chain uses TRBV4-3 with TRBJ1-2; possible D gene TRBD1, 5 bases. V was shortened by 0 bases and J by 7 bases, with 15 bases between the two germline ends. Germline V lookup: CDR1 LGHNA, CDR2 YSLEER. The CDR3 extends over 15 amino acids.

With respect to this clone: An end of the junction differs from the germline gene, which may be a read error. The genes are TRBV9 and TRBJ1-1; D is undetermined. The V gene's germline CDR1 is SGDLS and CDR2 YYNGEE. This CDR3 is built from 12 residues. In DNA, the CDR3 is TGTGCCAGCAGCGCGGACTCGCCTGAGGCTTTCTTT. Its translation: CASSADSPEAFF.

Concerning this clone: Other DNA sequences in this specimen translate into the identical CDR3. The rearrangement joins TRBV5-1 to TRBJ2-1; TRBD2 matches 10 bases. CDR3 length: 15 residues. The V gene's germline CDR1 is SGHRS and CDR2 YFSETQ. J lost 0 bases, V lost 4 bases, and 1 base had no gene match. The CDR3 DNA sequence: TGCGCCAGCAGCCCTAGCGGGGGCTCCTACAATGAGCAGTTCTTC. Its protein product is CASSPSGGSYNEQFF.

This clone came up once. The gene calls are TRBV29-1 and TRBJ1-5; D might be TRBD1 (5 bases). V lost 4 bases and J 0 bases, leaving 10 bases between the germline ends. Looked up from germline, CDR1 is SQVTM and CDR2 is ANQGSEA. The CDR3 is made up of 14 amino acids. CDR3 sequence (DNA): TGCAGCGTTGCGACAGACAATAGCAATCAGCCCCAGCATTTT. Its protein product is CSVATDNSNQPQHF.